These 15 T cell receptor beta chains were sequenced from one sample in a study of blood T cell repertoires in COVID-19. Only in-frame clones appear in the TCRdb table, and some are missing; sequencing was by immunoSEQ multiplex PCR. The sample yields about 46,000 clones, 80% to 90% seen once. Sequenced input: peripheral blood. Receptors were obtained from a woman aged 80 or over with COVID-19, enrolled during active disease.

A single count supports this clone. V and J are TRBV9 and TRBJ1-2, with 9 bases matching TRBD1. The J segment lost 7 bases and the V segment lost 0 bases, leaving 4 bases of the junction unmatched. Germline-derived CDR1 and CDR2 are SGDLS and YYNGEE. The CDR3 is 14 amino acids. In DNA, the CDR3 is TGTGCCAGCAGCGTAGCCGGGACAGGGCGTGGCTACACCTTC. This translates into CASSVAGTGRGYTF.

The CDR3 DNA follows: TGCGCCAGCAGCTTGGGACTGCCCCCCAATGAGCAGTTCTTC. Translating gives CASSLGLPPNEQFF. The chain links TRBV5-1 to TRBJ2-1; D uncertain. CDR1 is SGHRS and CDR2 is YFSETQ in the germline V gene. The CDR3 runs 14 residues. V was clipped by 0 bases and J by 6 bases, with 10 bases between them.

This chain uses TRBV5-4 with TRBJ2-2, with 8 nucleotides matching TRBD1. This CDR3 region has 15 residues. V was pared by 4 bases and J by 2 bases, with 4 bases of the junction left unmatched. Germline lookup yields CDR1 SGHNT and CDR2 YYREEE (reference sequence). The CDR3 DNA is TGTGCCAGCAGCAAGGGACAGGACAACACCGGGGAGCTGTTTTTT. Its translation: CASSKGQDNTGELFF.

This chain joins TRBV28 and TRBJ1-5, with a tentative D call TRBD1 (5 bases). Germline V gene sequence: CDR1 MDHEN, CDR2 SYDVKM. This CDR3 has 16 amino acids. V was pared by 5 bases and J by 2 bases, with 16 bases between. CDR3 coding DNA: TGTGCCAGCAGTCAAGTCCAGGGCACCGGCAATCAGCCCCAGCATTTT. Encoded protein: CASSQVQGTGNQPQHF.

J is TRBJ2-1 and V is TRBV11-2; tentative D call: TRBD2 (6 bases). In germline, CDR1 is SGHAT, CDR2 FQNNGV. The V end lost 3 bases, the J end lost 7 bases, and 10 bases lay between the germline ends. The CDR3 is made up of 13 amino acids. CDR3 loop: CASSFSGRNEQFF. In DNA, the CDR3 is TGTGCCAGCAGCTTCTCGGGGAGGAATGAGCAGTTCTTC.

The chain uses TRBV18 and TRBJ1-2, with TRBD1 matching 7 bases. CDR1 and CDR2 (germline): KGHSH, LQKENI. CDR3 length equals 13 residues. V lost 6 bases, J lost 4 bases, and 5 bases stayed unmatched. CDR3 sequence reads: CASSGTEGYGYTF. For the CDR3, the DNA is TGTGCCAGCTCCGGGACAGAAGGCTATGGCTACACCTTC.

V gene TRBV11-2 combines with J gene TRBJ1-3; possible D gene TRBD1, 6 bases. V was clipped by 5 bases and J by 9 bases, with 8 bases between them. The CDR3 spans 11 residues. The V gene's germline CDR1 is SGHAT and CDR2 FQNNGV. CDR3 sequence (DNA): TGTGCCAGCAGCCAACAGGGCACCATATATTTT. Its translation is CASSQQGTIYF.

This clone was detected only once. The chain is built from TRBV7-9 and TRBJ2-4; 10 nucleotides agree with TRBD1. V shed 1 base and J 4 bases; nucleotides not matched to a gene: 4. Germline lookup yields CDR1 SEHNR and CDR2 FQNEAQ (reference sequence). The CDR3 is made up of 16 amino acids. For the CDR3, the DNA is TGTGCCAGCAGCTTAGACGGGACAGGGGTAAAAAACATTCAGTACTTC. Translation: CASSLDGTGVKNIQYF.

V and J are TRBV2 and TRBJ2-1; 13 bases line up with TRBD2. Germline lookup yields CDR1 SNHLY and CDR2 FYNNEI. CDR3 length: 17 residues. V shed 7 bases and J 0 bases; nucleotides not matched to a gene: 6. CDR3 in DNA: TGTGCCAGCAAGGGACTAGCGGGAATTAGCTCCTACAATGAGCAGTTCTTC. Its translation is CASKGLAGISSYNEQFF.

V gene TRBV7-9 combines with J gene TRBJ2-5; D is ambiguous. The V gene's germline CDR1 is SEHNR and CDR2 FQNEAQ (reference sequence). V was trimmed by 1 base and J by 2 bases, leaving 11 bases between them. The CDR3 covers 15 residues. In DNA, the CDR3 is TGTGCCAGCAGCTTAGACAGAGCCGTACAAGAGACCCAGTACTTC. This sequence encodes CASSLDRAVQETQYF. Variable domain in full (rest from reference TRBV7-9 and TRBJ2-5): DTGVSQNPRHKITKRGQNVTFRCDPISEHNRLYWYRQTLGQGPEFLTYFQNEAQLEKSRLLSDRFSAERPKGSFSTLEIQRTEQGDSAMYLCASSLDRAVQETQYFGPGTRLLVL.

The chain couples TRBV28 to TRBJ1-2; 8 bases are a match to TRBD1. CDR1 is MDHEN and CDR2 is SYDVKM in the germline V gene. The trim removed 8 bases at V and 3 bases at J, leaving 8 bases unmatched. The CDR3 is 14 amino acids. CDR3 in DNA: TGTGCCAGCCGCTCCTACAGGGGGGACTATGGCTACACCTTC. Amino acid sequence: CASRSYRGDYGYTF.

The chain uses TRBV10-3 and TRBJ1-1; no clear D. Germline V gene lookup returns CDR1 ENHRY and CDR2 SYGVKD. The CDR3 covers 15 residues. Trimming took off 0 bases at V and 3 bases at J, with 11 bases between the two ends. The CDR3 reads CAISESGSRHTEAFF. DNA of the CDR3: TGTGCCATCAGTGAGTCGGGCTCCAGACACACTGAAGCTTTCTTT.

This clone was seen at least ten times. CDR3 bases: TGTGCCAGCAGGGAACAGGGGGCGGCCGGGGAGCTGTTTTTT. Its protein product is CASREQGAAGELFF. This rearrangement joins TRBV2 to TRBJ2-2; 9 nucleotides line up with TRBD1. The germline gives CDR1 SNHLY, CDR2 FYNNEI. V dropped 6 bases and J dropped 6; count of bases not matched to a gene: 5. This CDR3 spans 14 amino acids.

The CDR3 sequence is CASSQGLAGVRVVEQFF. The CDR3 DNA is TGCGCCAGCAGCCAAGGTCTAGCGGGGGTTCGGGTAGTTGAGCAGTTCTTC. This chain uses TRBV4-1 with TRBJ2-1, with 10 bases identical to TRBD2. The germline V gene has CDR1 MGHRA and CDR2 YSYEKL. The V gene end was trimmed by 1 base and the J gene end by 9 bases; junction bases not matched to a gene: 12. The CDR3 has 17 amino acids.

The CDR3 DNA is TGTGCCAGCAGCAGGGTCCGGACAGACGTCTACAATGAGCAGTTCTTC. As protein: CASSRVRTDVYNEQFF. The chain joins TRBV28 to TRBJ2-1, with D possibly being TRBD1 (6 bases). Per germline, CDR1 MDHEN and CDR2 SYDVKM. The CDR3 spans 16 residues. V lost 6 bases and J lost 3, with 18 bases in between.